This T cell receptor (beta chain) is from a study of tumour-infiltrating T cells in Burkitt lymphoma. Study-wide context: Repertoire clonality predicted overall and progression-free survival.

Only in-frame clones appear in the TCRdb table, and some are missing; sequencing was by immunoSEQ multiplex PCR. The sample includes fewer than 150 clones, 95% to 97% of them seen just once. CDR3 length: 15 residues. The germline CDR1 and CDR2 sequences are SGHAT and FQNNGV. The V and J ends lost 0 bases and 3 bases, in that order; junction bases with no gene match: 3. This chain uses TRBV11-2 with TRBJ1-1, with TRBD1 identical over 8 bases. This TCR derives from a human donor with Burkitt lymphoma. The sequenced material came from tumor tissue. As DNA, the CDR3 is TGTGCCAGCAGCTTAGATATGGACAGGGACACTGAAGCTTTCTTT. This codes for CASSLDMDRDTEAFF.